What follows is one TCR beta chain and its context. The antigen is undetermined. Trimming cost V 1 base and J 1 base, with 12 bases left between them. This CDR3 has 16 amino acids. CDR1 SGDLS and CDR2 YYNGEE come from the germline V gene. This entry comes from a study of T cell responses to AZD1222 COVID-19 vaccine. About the research overall: Some second doses came at about 4 weeks and others at about 12 weeks; these were pooled. Findings and caveats of the study: AZD1222 recipients seropositive at baseline numbered only 5 to 7. Per reports, nearly half of all spike-specific TCRs target regions that are unmutated in variants. When two AZD1222 doses had been given, Spike-specific TCR breadth and depth rose.

Sequenced by immunoSEQ multiplex PCR; TCRdb stores in-frame clones only, minus some. The sample contains some 120,000 clones, roughly nine tenths of which appear only once. The sample here was peripheral blood, taken on day 0 of AZD1222 vaccination. The rearrangement uses TRBV9 and TRBJ1-3; D is possibly TRBD1 (5 bases). The source of this sequence is an adult in good health. DNA for the CDR3: TGTGCCAGCAGCGTAACTAACAGGCTTTCTGGAAACACCATATATTTT. It encodes CASSVTNRLSGNTIYF.